What follows are 10 T cell receptor beta chains derived from one specimen sequenced in a study of OX40 agonist ivuxolimab in advanced cancers. Method: immunoSEQ multiplex PCR; TCRdb's copy keeps in-frame clones and lacks some. The sample gives tens of thousands of clones, about 78% of which show up once; roughly 2% is in the top ten. Sequenced here: CD4+ or CD8+ T cells sorted from blood, sampled in a trial of the OX40 agonist ivuxolimab. The receptors originated from an adult with an advanced solid tumor such as melanoma, head and neck, liver or kidney cancer.

CDR3 amino acids: CASSVGDYNEQFF. The CDR3 DNA follows: TGTGCCAGCAGCGTAGGGGACTACAATGAGCAGTTCTTC. This chain connects TRBV9 to TRBJ2-1; D is uncertain. CDR1 SGDLS and CDR2 YYNGEE come from the germline V gene. Between the trimmed V and J ends, which lost 0 bases and 3 bases, there was a span of 4 bases. The CDR3 contains 13 residues.

The chain links TRBV10-2 to TRBJ2-3; 10 nucleotides align to TRBD2. This CDR3 has 17 amino acids. Germline lookup yields CDR1 WSHSY and CDR2 SAAADI. J lost 3 bases, V lost 6 bases, and 12 bases had no gene match. The CDR3 DNA is TGCGCCAGCAGCCGAACCATGACTAGCGGGTTAACAGATACGCAGTATTTT. This codes for CASSRTMTSGLTDTQYF.

This chain links TRBV5-4 with TRBJ2-3; D tentatively fits TRBD1 or TRBD2 (5 bases each). The CDR3 runs 19 residues. Trimming shortened V by 0 bases and J by 1 base, and 21 bases separated the two germline ends. Germline loops: CDR1 SGHNT, CDR2 YYREEE (reference sequence). CDR3 region: CASSLVWDGFKAGTDTQYF. CDR3 nucleotide sequence: TGTGCCAGCAGCTTGGTATGGGACGGATTCAAAGCGGGCACAGATACGCAGTATTTT.

In its sample, this clone was seen once. CDR3 coding DNA: TGCGCCAGCAGCTCCGCCCTGGGCAACAGTAACTATGGCTACACCTTC. Residues: CASSSALGNSNYGYTF. The rearrangement joins TRBV5-1 to TRBJ1-2; D is uncertain. V was clipped by 3 bases and J by 1 base, with 16 bases between them. The V gene's germline CDR1 is SGHRS and CDR2 YFSETQ. There are 16 residues in the CDR3.

V is TRBV18 and J is TRBJ1-1; no firm D call. This CDR3 comprises 15 residues. V was trimmed by 0 bases and J by 0 bases, leaving 8 bases between them. Germline V CDR1 and CDR2: KGHSH, LQKENI. DNA of the CDR3: TGTGCCAGCTCACCACCCACGACCATGAACACTGAAGCTTTCTTT. This translates into CASSPPTTMNTEAFF.

This clone is judged medium-sized (0.01 to 0.1%). V is TRBV5-1 and J is TRBJ2-7; 11 nucleotides agree with TRBD1. CDR3 length equals 15 residues. Germline trimming cut 0 bases from V and 5 bases from J; bases unmatched to any gene: 4. In germline, CDR1 is SGHRS, CDR2 YFSETQ. CDR3 DNA sequence: TGCGCCAGCAGCTTGGAAGGACAGGGGGCGAACGAGCAGTACTTC. Protein product: CASSLEGQGANEQYF.

This sequence joins TRBV15 and TRBJ2-5; a weak D match, TRBD2 (6 bases). This CDR3 is built from 15 residues. Germline V gives CDR1 LNHNV, CDR2 YYDKDF (reference sequence). Trimming removed 3 bases from V and 2 bases from J, with 13 bases in between. CDR3 loop: CATSRGGRRQETQYF. The DNA for the CDR3 is TGTGCCACCAGCAGGGGGGGTCGGCGGCAAGAGACCCAGTACTTC. Full variable domain (remainder filled in from reference TRBV15 and TRBJ2-5): DAMVIQNPRYQVTQFGKPVTLSCSQTLNHNVMYWYQQKSSQAPKLLFHYYDKDFNNEADTPDNFQSRRPNTSFCFLDIRSPGLGDTAMYLCATSRGGRRQETQYFGPGTRLLVL.

The chain couples TRBV9 to TRBJ2-3; 9 bases match TRBD2. The CDR3 loop spans 16 amino acids. CDR1 is SGDLS and CDR2 is YYNGEE in the germline V gene. Trimming removed 1 base from V and 5 bases from J; junction bases left unmatched: 8. The CDR3 nucleotides read TGTGCCAGCAGCGTACATTTTGGCGGGAGGGGAGATACGCAGTATTTT. Protein sequence: CASSVHFGGRGDTQYF.

The J gene is TRBJ1-2, the V gene TRBV27; D is possibly TRBD1 (5 bases). Germline-derived CDR1 and CDR2 are MNHEY and SMNVEV (reference sequence). The CDR3 has 14 amino acids. Trimming removed 4 bases at V and 4 bases at J, with 13 bases between. The CDR3 DNA is TGTGCCAGCAGTTCGGGACTGCGGTCCTATGGCTACACCTTC. Translating gives CASSSGLRSYGYTF.

V gene TRBV2 combines with J gene TRBJ2-3, with TRBD2 matching over 13 bases. Germline CDR1 is SNHLY and CDR2 is FYNNEI. V shed 7 bases, J shed 4 bases, and the junction held 5 bases outside the gene matches. The CDR3 runs 15 residues. The CDR3 coding sequence is TGTGCCAGCAAATGGACTAGCGGGAGAGCAGATACGCAGTATTTT. Amino acids: CASKWTSGRADTQYF.